The clone carrying this T cell receptor beta chain was detected once. Germline values: CDR1 WSHSY, CDR2 SAAADI. V lost 1 base, J lost 5 bases, and 7 bases stayed unmatched. The CDR3 length is 16 residues. This study enrolled people aged 18 to 89 from about two dozen US geographic areas. Clinical history reported by participants formed the basis on which cohorts were assigned. The sample comes from a study of blood T cell repertoires in COVID-19. Study-wide context: PBMCs, B-cell-depleted T cells, or T cells were the source of the cDNA or gDNA that made up the material.

Study processing details: Reference gene primer amplification gave nucleated cell count estimates. This table comes from immunoSEQ multiplex PCR, and its TCRdb copy is limited to in-frame clones, with some not included. V, J and clone size are taken as reported in that table, and D and trimming were inferred from the DNA itself. The sample contains 350,000 to 500,000 clones, 70% to 90% of which appear only once. Input material: PBMCs or T cells enriched from blood (not recorded which). The TCR comes from a woman aged 18-30 years who had been exposed to COVID-19. The V gene is TRBV10-2, the J gene TRBJ2-1; TRBD2 aligns across 8 bases. CDR3 nucleotides: TGCGCCAGCAGTGAGTTTGGCGGGGGGCTGGACAATGAGCAGTTCTTC. Translated: CASSEFGGGLDNEQFF.